This T cell receptor (beta chain) was found in a study of cytomegalovirus exposure and HLA in healthy donors (dated 2017 in TCRdb). At the level of the whole study: In an earlier analysis of some 550 of the donors, 250 to 300 Gb of sequence data and 95 million to 130 million unique TCR beta sequences from 180 million or so T cells were reported. A later genetic analysis took genome-wide SNP genotypes for about 60% of the roughly 670 donors and used that subset as a discovery cohort. Alongside the repertoire data, information on donor age, sex, ethnicity and CMV serostatus was compiled. An early release that covered some 630 HLA-typed donors contained approximately 300 gigabases of sequencing data and 70 million to 100 million unique TCR sequences. The later analysis used no new phenotypic data to find candidate immune exposures, relying instead on TCR beta sequences and their occurrence across donors. The study aimed to test whether cataloging public T cell receptors could reveal signatures of past pathogen exposure. Along with the roughly 670-subject first cohort, a separate validation cohort of over a hundred different subjects was used. The number of typed donors differed by locus: roughly 620-640 for A, B, C, DRB1 and DQB1; 500 to 550 for DQA1; roughly 600 for DPA1; and some 470 for DPB1. To study patterns of TCR occurrence, a later analysis re-analyzed previously published TCR beta repertoires from under 750 donors and added high-resolution HLA genotyping. The study combined high-throughput TCR immunosequencing, statistical association of individual TCRs with disease status, and machine learning to predict cytomegalovirus infection status. HLA typing covered class I and class II loci at four-digit resolution. Several DR-DQ haplotypes were treated as single units for association and clustering because of strong linkage in the cohort. All discovery cohort repertoires had been generated using a single sequencing platform. Of the 300 to 450 genotyped donors, approximately 83% fell in the genetic ancestry cluster associated with self-reported Caucasian donors. On average, roughly 240,000 unique TCR beta nucleotide sequences were sequenced per donor among 398 genotyped donors of the cohort, with roughly a sixth of those sequences being non-productive. An earlier analysis of a few hundred of the donors applied high-throughput TCR beta sequencing to assess whether each TCR beta V gene segment acted as functional or pseudogenic. Using immunosequencing, the study profiled T cell repertoires from 666 subjects and related those repertoires to cytomegalovirus serostatus. Study-wide findings and limitations: A later analysis found that most CMV-associated TCR beta chains appeared HLA-restricted, with HLA associations seemingly driven largely by CMV exposure. A later analysis found that TCR association rates varied across HLA loci, with DRB1 alleles showing the most associated TCRs and HLA-C alleles the fewest. Most TCR sequences were observed very rarely across donors, whereas some public TCRs were present in many individuals. Correlated functional status among segregating V segments might reflect linkage disequilibrium, but an unknown experimental factor could not be ruled out. Broadly in line with IMGT annotations, most TCR beta V segments showed up in productive rearrangements about 87% or about 30% of the time in an earlier analysis of approximately 640 of the donors. The presence/absence analyses assumed that sequencing depth was roughly uniform across donors, and that assumption may not be true. Immune exposure information for the cohort was limited to CMV serostatus. Compared with the roughly 670-donor mean, donors in an Asian-associated ancestry cluster had fewer N-insertions in productive TCRs, according to a later genetic analysis. Some 16 rarely observed V segments, including chromosome 9 orphons, were excluded from the earlier analysis of almost 600 of the donors because counts were too low. In both the original and validation cohorts, the classifier was reported to diagnose cytomegalovirus status with high specificity and sensitivity. A later analysis associated about 18,000 TCR beta sequences with specific HLA alleles at a false discovery rate of 0.05. A total of 150 or so TCR beta chains were listed by the study as associated with cytomegalovirus. The authors suggested that the approach could potentially be generalized to other disease states and immunological phenotypes. A later analysis reported that several top co-occurrence clusters appeared linked to parvovirus B19, influenza, CMV and Epstein-Barr virus. A group of highly shared sequence variants was considered likely to be a technical artifact of the sequencing pipeline. When HLA alleles, especially DR and DQ, strongly co-occurred, TCR associations were difficult to assign to individual alleles. Three of the identified cytomegalovirus-associated TCR beta chains were confirmed in vitro to be specific for cytomegalovirus antigens. A later analysis found that HLA-associated TCR beta chains were more clonally expanded and had lower generation probabilities than equally common non-associated chains. This cohort had only TCR beta chains sequenced, and the lack of alpha or paired-chain data limited which features could be detected. Because HLA typing was missing for some donors at each locus, association tests included only the typed subset. An association between a missense DCLRE1C variant and V-gene and J-gene trimming of TCR beta chains was found in a later genetic analysis and replicated in an independent cohort. A further reported finding was that TCR beta sequences accurately predicted the HLA-A and HLA-B alleles for most subjects in the first cohort.

The cohort consisted of some 670 healthy bone marrow donors. At the time of sampling, every cohort member was nominally healthy, though immune exposures that went unrecorded were likely present. The donor tested CMV seropositive, placing the donor among the 310 or so seropositive members of the cohort. Each donor provided a peripheral blood sample, and peripheral blood mononuclear cells were used for TCR beta sequencing. Genomic DNA extraction from the blood cell samples was performed with the Qiagen DNeasy Blood Extraction Kit. Library preparation used the immunoSEQ multiplex PCR assay. A mixture of 60 forward primers for TCR Vbeta segments and 13 reverse primers for TCR Jbeta segments was used in the multiplex PCR. The CDR3 region of rearranged TCR beta genes was amplified from genomic DNA by a multiplex PCR assay. The Illumina HiSeq System was used to sequence the amplified TCR beta libraries as 87-base-pair reads. The authors processed their data as follows. A later analysis counted around 72 million unique TCR beta chains across the roughly 700 repertoires, and about 10 million of these chains were shared by at least two donors. Raw reads were error-corrected and collapsed into unique sequences with a nearest-neighbor algorithm that merged closely related sequences to remove PCR and sequencing errors. Alignment of CDR3 sequences to IMGT reference sequences was used to assign V, D and J gene segments. For a sequence to be retained, a match of at least six nucleotides to both a V gene segment and a J gene segment was required. A rearrangement was called productive if the CDR3 had no stop codons and remained in frame with V and J, and every other rearrangement was called non-productive. Following IMGT convention, CDR3 was defined as the stretch from the second conserved V-encoded cysteine up to the conserved J-encoded phenylalanine. Sequences without an unambiguous match to a single V gene segment were excluded from the earlier analysis of almost 600 of the donors. In an earlier analysis of approximately 610 of the donors, V segments were called functional above 56.7% productive rearrangements and were called segregating when the between-donor standard deviation exceeded 5%. A statistical classification framework was built for diagnosing cytomegalovirus status from the catalog of TCR beta chain sequences. A later analysis assigned V and J genes by comparing TCR nucleotide sequences with IMGT/GENE-DB human TR gene sequences. The TCRdist pipeline was used in a later analysis to assign CDR3 sequences and most-parsimonious VDJ recombination scenarios. In a later analysis, every TCR beta chain was defined by the combination of its CDR3 amino acid sequence and its V-gene family, and reads without a unique V-gene family were dropped. In a later analysis, fewer than 650 highly shared, low-generation-probability nucleotide sequences were removed to address suspected cross-contamination and a sequencing artifact. In a later analysis, a clonal expansion index for each public chain was calculated from normalized within-repertoire ranks of inferred template counts. In a later analysis, generation probabilities were computed using a VDJ recombination model fitted to out-of-frame rearrangements, and the results were checked against IGoR. In a later analysis, hypergeometric tests were used to score TCR-TCR, TCR-HLA and TCR-CMV co-occurrence, with a repertoire-size bias correction applied to TCR pairs. A later analysis estimated false discovery rates by permuting HLA or CMV assignments 20 times. In a later analysis, co-occurring TCRs were grouped with DBSCAN, and TCRdist sequence similarity was added when clustering was performed within HLA-allele-positive subsets. Repertoires with fewer than 30,000 or more than 120,000 public chains, plus five repertoires with anomalous nucleotide sharing, were excluded from co-occurrence clustering. This immuneACCESS table, as held by TCRdb, lists in-frame sequences with V and J called but not all clones. Of the missing ones, under half trace to an unresolved V gene in checked studies; the others have no known cause. V and J calls plus clone size are reproduced from that table; the DNA served to infer D and trimming. Here the sample has roughly 150,000 clones; approximately 81% occur a single time. Jointly, the top ten make up approximately 2.5% of the sample.

This clone was picked up a small number of times. The antigen it recognizes is unknown. Base qualities are not at hand, and no much larger clone is one base apart. The TCR sequence derives from a man between 25 and 39 years old in good health and CMV-seropositive. Sequenced: PBMCs.

In nucleotides, the sequence is TGTGCCAGCAGCTCCAGGACAGGGTCCTATGGCTACACCTTC. It translates as CASSSRTGSYGYTF. The chain couples TRBV5-6 to TRBJ1-2; TRBD1 fits 8 bases in the junction. Measured from the cysteine to the phenylalanine, the CDR3 is 14 residues long. The read is trimmed to its CDR3 DNA, 42 bases read in frame from base 1. V has 3 bases trimmed and J has 4 bases trimmed; junction bases matching no gene number 5. The germline V gene sets CDR1 to SGHDT and CDR2 to YYEEEE.